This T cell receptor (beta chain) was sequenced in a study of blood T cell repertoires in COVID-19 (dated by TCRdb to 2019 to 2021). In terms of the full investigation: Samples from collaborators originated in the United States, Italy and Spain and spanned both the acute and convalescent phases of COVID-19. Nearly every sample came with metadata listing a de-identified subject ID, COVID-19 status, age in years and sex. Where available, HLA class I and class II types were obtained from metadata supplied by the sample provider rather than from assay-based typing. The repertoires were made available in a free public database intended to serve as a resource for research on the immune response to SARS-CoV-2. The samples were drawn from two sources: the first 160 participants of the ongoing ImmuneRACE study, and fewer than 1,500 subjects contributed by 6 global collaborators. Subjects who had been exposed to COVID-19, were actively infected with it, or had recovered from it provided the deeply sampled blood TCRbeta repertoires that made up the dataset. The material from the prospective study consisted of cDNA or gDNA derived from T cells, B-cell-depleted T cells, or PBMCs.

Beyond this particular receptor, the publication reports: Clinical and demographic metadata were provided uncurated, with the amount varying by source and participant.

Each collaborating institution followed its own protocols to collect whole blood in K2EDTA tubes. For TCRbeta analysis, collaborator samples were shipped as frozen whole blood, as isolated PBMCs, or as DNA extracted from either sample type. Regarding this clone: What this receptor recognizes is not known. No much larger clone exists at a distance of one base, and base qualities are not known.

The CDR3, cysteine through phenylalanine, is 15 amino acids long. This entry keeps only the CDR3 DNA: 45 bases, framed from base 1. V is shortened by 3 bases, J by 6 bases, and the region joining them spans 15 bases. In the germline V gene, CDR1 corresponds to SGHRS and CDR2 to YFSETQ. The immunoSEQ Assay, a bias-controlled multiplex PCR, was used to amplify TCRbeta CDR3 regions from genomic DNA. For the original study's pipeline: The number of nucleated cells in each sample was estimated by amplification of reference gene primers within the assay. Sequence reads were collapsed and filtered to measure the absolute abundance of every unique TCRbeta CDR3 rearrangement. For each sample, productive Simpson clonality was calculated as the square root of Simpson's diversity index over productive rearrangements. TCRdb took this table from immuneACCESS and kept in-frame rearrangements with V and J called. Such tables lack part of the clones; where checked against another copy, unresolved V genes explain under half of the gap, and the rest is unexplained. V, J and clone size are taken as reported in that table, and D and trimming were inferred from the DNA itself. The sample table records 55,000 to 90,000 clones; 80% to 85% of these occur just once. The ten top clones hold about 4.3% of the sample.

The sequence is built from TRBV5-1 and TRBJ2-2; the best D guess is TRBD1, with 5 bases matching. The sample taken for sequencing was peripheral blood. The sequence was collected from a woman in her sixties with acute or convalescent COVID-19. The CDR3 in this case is CASSSYLQAAGELFF. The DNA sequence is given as TGCGCCAGCAGCTCGTACCTACAGGCGGCCGGGGAGCTGTTTTTT.